This T cell receptor (beta chain) was identified in a study of cytomegalovirus exposure and HLA in healthy donors. 13 Jbeta primers and 60 Vbeta primers were used for the PCR. The method was immunoSEQ multiplex PCR; TCRdb's version includes in-frame clones alone and lacks a portion of them. This listing includes fewer than 100,000 clones. General observations from the study: A previous analysis found most TCR beta V segments productive roughly 90% or roughly 30% of the time. Some V segments could not be told apart, so they were left out, TRBV6-2 and TRBV6-3 among them.

With regard to this clone: Its antigen remains unknown.

V was trimmed by 3 bases and J by 8 bases, leaving 17 bases between them. This CDR3 has 16 amino acids. Germline lookup yields CDR1 MNHNS and CDR2 SASEGT. The chain employs TRBV6-1 and TRBJ1-6, with D maybe TRBD1 (5 bases). Sequences were obtained from PBMCs. The receptor's source is a man aged 45-65 years in good health and CMV-seronegative. CDR3 nucleotides: TGTGCCAGCAGTGACACAGGTTTAACTCTGGATTCACCCCTCCACTTT. Its translation: CASSDTGLTLDSPLHF.